The present TCR beta chain was sequenced within a study of read filtering for tumor transcriptome and immune sequencing. Germline V gene sequence: CDR1 GTSNPN, CDR2 SVGIG (reference sequence). Trimming shortened V by 4 bases and J by 5 bases, and 18 bases separated the two germline ends. The CDR3 covers 15 residues. This clonotype was found many times. From 400 to 450 ng of RNA, a library with molecular barcoded alpha/delta and beta/gamma adaptors was made. One entry per CDR3 protein results from TCRdb running MiXCR on the reads. In the table there are 5,000 or so distinct CDR3 sequences, about 20% of which are singletons.

V gene TRBV30 combines with J gene TRBJ2-1; D uncertain. Sequenced sample: a population of CD138-negative cells sorted from bone marrow. This clonotype was sampled from a donor aged 40 or over with multiple myeloma. Here the CDR3 DNA reads TGTGCCTGGAACGTGCCCCCTGGGATTAACAATGAGCAGTTCTTC. Translating it yields CAWNVPPGINNEQFF.